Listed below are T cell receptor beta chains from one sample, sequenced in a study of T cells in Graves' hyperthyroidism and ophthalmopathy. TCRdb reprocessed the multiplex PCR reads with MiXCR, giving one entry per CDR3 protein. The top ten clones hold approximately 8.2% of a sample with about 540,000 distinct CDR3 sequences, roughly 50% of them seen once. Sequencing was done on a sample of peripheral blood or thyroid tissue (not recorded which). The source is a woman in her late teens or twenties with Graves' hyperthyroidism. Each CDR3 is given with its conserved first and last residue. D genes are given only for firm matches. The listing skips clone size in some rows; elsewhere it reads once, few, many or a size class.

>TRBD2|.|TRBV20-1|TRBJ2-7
CGANRDYNYEQYF
TGCGGTGCAAACCGGGACTACAACTACGAGCAGTACTTC
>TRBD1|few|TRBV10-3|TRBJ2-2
CAISTGQGNTGELFF
TGTGCCATCAGTACGGGACAGGGAAACACCGGGGAGCTGTTTTTT
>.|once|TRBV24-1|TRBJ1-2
CATSDLQRERYGYTF
TGTGCCACCAGTGATTTGCAACGGGAGCGCTATGGCTACACCTTC
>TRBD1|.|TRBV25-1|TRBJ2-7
CASSPDRGLEQYF
TGTGCCAGCAGCCCGGACAGGGGACTCGAGCAGTACTTC
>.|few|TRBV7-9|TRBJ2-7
CASSSIAEPYVEQYF
TGTGCCAGCAGCTCGATAGCTGAACCCTACGTAGAGCAGTACTTC
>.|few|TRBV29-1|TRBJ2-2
CSVEAGAGGELFF
TGCAGCGTTGAAGCAGGGGCGGGCGGGGAGCTGTTTTTT
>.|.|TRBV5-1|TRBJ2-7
CASSLRGTRIGEQYF
TGCGCCAGCAGCCTGCGAGGGACACGCATCGGCGAGCAGTACTTC
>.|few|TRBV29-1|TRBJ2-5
CSVDSGVYQETQYF
TGCAGCGTTGACTCCGGGGTTTACCAAGAGACCCAGTACTTC
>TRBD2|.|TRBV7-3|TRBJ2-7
CASSIGLAGVQYF
TGTGCCAGCAGCATCGGACTAGCGGGAGTGCAGTACTTC
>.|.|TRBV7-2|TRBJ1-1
CASSLVTGLTKAFF
TGTGCCAGCAGCTTAGTAACAGGGTTAACTAAAGCTTTCTTT
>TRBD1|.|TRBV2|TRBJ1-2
CASSEDRDNYGYTF
TGTGCCAGCAGCGAAGACAGGGATAACTATGGCTACACCTTC
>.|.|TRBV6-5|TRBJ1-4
CASSYSNTAEKLFF
TGTGCCAGCAGTTACTCGAATACAGCTGAAAAACTGTTTTTT
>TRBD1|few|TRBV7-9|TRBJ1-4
CASSRTGGVGEKLFF
TGTGCCAGCAGCCGGACAGGGGGCGTTGGGGAAAAACTGTTTTTT
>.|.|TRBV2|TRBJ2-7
CASVEQTTYEQYF
TGTGCCAGCGTGGAACAGACAACCTACGAGCAGTACTTC
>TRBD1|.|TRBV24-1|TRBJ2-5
CATSDPTGTGGVEQETQYF
TGTGCCACCAGTGATCCGACCGGGACAGGGGGTGTGGAGCAAGAGACCCAGTACTTC
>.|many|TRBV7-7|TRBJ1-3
CASTSGPGNTIYF
TGTGCTAGCACCTCAGGGCCGGGGAACACCATATATTTT
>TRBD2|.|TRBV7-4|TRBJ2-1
CASSFSGNSNEQFF
TGTGCCAGCAGCTTTAGCGGGAACAGTAATGAGCAGTTCTTC
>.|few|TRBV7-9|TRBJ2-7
CASSLSGRGVVYEQYF
TGTGCCAGCAGCTTAAGTGGGAGGGGGGTCGTCTACGAGCAGTACTTC
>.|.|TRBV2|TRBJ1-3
CASSEALRSALAF
TGTGCCAGCAGTGAAGCCCTAAGGAGTGCTCTGGCTTTT
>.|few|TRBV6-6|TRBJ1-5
CASSHGSAGGWPQHF
TGTGCCAGCAGCCACGGGTCCGCGGGGGGCTGGCCCCAGCATTTT
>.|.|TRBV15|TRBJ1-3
CAASSQGRTSGNTIYF
TGTGCCGCCAGCAGCCAGGGACGGACCTCTGGAAACACCATATATTTT
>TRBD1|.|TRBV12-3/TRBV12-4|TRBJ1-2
CASRRTGGNYGYTF
TGTGCCAGCCGTAGGACAGGGGGCAACTATGGCTACACCTTC
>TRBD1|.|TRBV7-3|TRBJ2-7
CASSLRGQGPYEQYF
TGTGCCAGCAGCTTAAGAGGACAGGGGCCCTACGAGCAGTACTTC
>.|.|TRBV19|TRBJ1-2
CASSTPGTKDGYTF
TGTGCCAGTAGTACTCCCGGGACCAAAGATGGCTACACCTTC
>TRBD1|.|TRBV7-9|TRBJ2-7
CASSAYPGQDSYEQYF
TGTGCCAGCAGCGCGTATCCGGGACAGGATTCCTACGAGCAGTACTTC
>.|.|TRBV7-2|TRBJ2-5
CASSVPVEQETQYF
TGTGCCAGCAGCGTTCCCGTAGAACAAGAGACCCAGTACTTC
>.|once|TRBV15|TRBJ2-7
CATSRGPTGETYNEQYF
TGTGCCACCAGCAGAGGACCGACAGGCGAAACCTACAATGAGCAGTACTTC
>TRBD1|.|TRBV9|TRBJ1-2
CASSVDPGGVYGYTF
TGTGCCAGCAGCGTAGACCCAGGGGGGGTATATGGCTACACCTTC
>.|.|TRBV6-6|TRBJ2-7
CARQSFYEQYF
TGTGCCAGACAGAGTTTCTACGAGCAGTACTTC
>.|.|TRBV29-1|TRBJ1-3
CSVWSGIRNTIYF
TGCAGCGTTTGGAGTGGGATTAGAAACACCATATATTTT
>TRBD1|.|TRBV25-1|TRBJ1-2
CASSDRGHNYGYTF
TGTGCCAGCAGTGACAGGGGGCATAACTATGGCTACACCTTC
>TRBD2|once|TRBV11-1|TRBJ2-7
CASSWRAGGGPYEQYF
TGTGCCAGCAGCTGGAGAGCGGGAGGAGGGCCCTACGAGCAGTACTTC
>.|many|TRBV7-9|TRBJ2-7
CASRGGRAYEQYF
TGTGCCAGCAGGGGCGGCCGGGCCTACGAGCAGTACTTC
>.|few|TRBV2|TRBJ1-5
CASSLSVVGDHQPQHF
TGTGCCAGCAGTTTGTCGGTGGTGGGGGACCATCAGCCCCAGCATTTT
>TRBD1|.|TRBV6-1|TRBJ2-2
CASSRTGAAGELFF
TGTGCCAGCAGCCGGACAGGGGCGGCCGGGGAGCTGTTTTTT
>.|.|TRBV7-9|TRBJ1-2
CASSSQGRQGRSGYTF
TGTGCCAGCAGTTCTCAGGGTCGGCAGGGTCGTTCTGGCTACACCTTC
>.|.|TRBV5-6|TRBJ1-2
CASSLGGASYYGYTF
TGTGCCAGCAGCTTGGGAGGGGCGAGTTACTATGGCTACACCTTC
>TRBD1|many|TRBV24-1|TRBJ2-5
CATSDPGQGEETQYF
TGTGCCACCAGTGATCCCGGACAGGGAGAGGAGACCCAGTACTTC
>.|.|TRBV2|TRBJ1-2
CASSEGGVARGYYTF
TGTGCCAGCAGTGAGGGGGGAGTGGCAAGGGGATACTACACCTTC
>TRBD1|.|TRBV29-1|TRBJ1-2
CSVATGGYGYTF
TGCAGCGTCGCGACAGGGGGATATGGCTACACCTTC
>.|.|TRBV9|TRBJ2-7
CASSPGVVGEQYF
TGTGCCAGCAGCCCCGGTGTGGTGGGGGAGCAGTACTTC
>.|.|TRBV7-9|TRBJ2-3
CASSVDGADTQYF
TGTGCCAGCAGCGTCGACGGTGCAGATACGCAGTATTTT
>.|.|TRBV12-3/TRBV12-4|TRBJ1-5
CASGTPSNQPQHF
TGTGCCAGCGGGACACCAAGCAATCAGCCCCAGCATTTT
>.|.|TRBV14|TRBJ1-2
CASSSRQEINYGYTF
TGTGCCAGCAGCAGTCGACAGGAAATTAACTATGGCTACACCTTC
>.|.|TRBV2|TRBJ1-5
CASRSTSYSNQPQHF
TGTGCCAGCAGATCCACGAGTTATAGCAATCAGCCCCAGCATTTT